These T cell receptor beta chains were read from a single sample in a study of CD8+CD57+ T cells in acquired aplastic anemia. TCRdb independently ran MiXCR on the reads; one entry per CDR3 protein. The sample shows about 81,000 distinct CDR3 sequences, under 50% of them seen only once. The sample taken for sequencing was sorted CD4+, CD8+, or CD8+CD57+ T cells (not recorded which) from PBMCs. The source of these receptors is a human donor in good health, serving as a control. Both conserved end residues are part of each CDR3. Each record gives: V gene, clone size, D gene, J gene, CDR3 protein, CDR3 DNA. D genes are given only for firm matches. Clone size is given for some rows only: seen once, a few or many times, or a class if the clone is expanded.

v_gene: TRBV10-2
abundance: many
d_gene: -
j_gene: TRBJ2-7
CDR3aa: CASSTSRTYEQYF
CDR3nt: TGCGCCAGCAGCACTTCCCGTACCTACGAGCAGTACTTC

v_gene: TRBV30
abundance: -
d_gene: -
j_gene: TRBJ1-1
CDR3aa: CAWSRGSSTEAFF
CDR3nt: TGTGCCTGGAGTAGGGGAAGCAGCACTGAAGCTTTCTTT

v_gene: TRBV10-1
abundance: few
d_gene: -
j_gene: TRBJ2-2
CDR3aa: CASSPDTGELFF
CDR3nt: TGTGCCAGCTCACCAGACACCGGGGAGCTGTTTTTT

v_gene: TRBV3-1
abundance: -
d_gene: -
j_gene: TRBJ2-7
CDR3aa: CASSQLTCGEEQYF
CDR3nt: TGTGCCAGCAGCCAACTGACTTGCGGGGAGGAGCAGTACTTC

v_gene: TRBV15
abundance: many
d_gene: -
j_gene: TRBJ1-1
CDR3aa: CATSQDFGRGTEAFF
CDR3nt: TGTGCCACCAGCCAGGACTTCGGCCGGGGCACTGAAGCTTTCTTT

v_gene: TRBV10-3
abundance: many
d_gene: -
j_gene: TRBJ1-1
CDR3aa: CAISETANTEAFF
CDR3nt: TGTGCCATCAGTGAAACGGCTAACACTGAAGCTTTCTTT

v_gene: TRBV2
abundance: -
d_gene: TRBD2
j_gene: TRBJ2-5
CDR3aa: CASKLSGGQETQYF
CDR3nt: TGTGCCAGCAAGTTGTCGGGGGGGCAAGAGACCCAGTACTTC

v_gene: TRBV15
abundance: many
d_gene: -
j_gene: TRBJ1-5
CDR3aa: CATSSRRGANQPQHF
CDR3nt: TGTGCCACCAGCTCGAGACGGGGGGCCAATCAGCCCCAGCATTTT

v_gene: TRBV7-8
abundance: few
d_gene: -
j_gene: TRBJ2-5
CDR3aa: CASSLDWSGGTQYF
CDR3nt: TGTGCCAGCAGCTTAGACTGGAGTGGAGGGACCCAGTACTTC

v_gene: TRBV6-1
abundance: once
d_gene: TRBD1
j_gene: TRBJ1-1
CDR3aa: CASRRTGGTEDFF
CDR3nt: TGTGCCAGCAGGCGGACAGGGGGCACTGAAGATTTCTTT

v_gene: TRBV19
abundance: -
d_gene: TRBD1
j_gene: TRBJ1-5
CDR3aa: CASSTNKQGGDQPQHF
CDR3nt: TGTGCCAGTAGCACAAATAAACAGGGGGGAGATCAGCCCCAGCATTTT

v_gene: TRBV10-3
abundance: few
d_gene: TRBD1
j_gene: TRBJ1-1
CDR3aa: CAIKDRVVNTEAFF
CDR3nt: TGTGCCATCAAAGACAGGGTAGTGAACACTGAAGCTTTCTTT

v_gene: TRBV29-1
abundance: -
d_gene: -
j_gene: TRBJ1-4
CDR3aa: CSVGTDNEKLFF
CDR3nt: TGCAGCGTTGGGACAGATAATGAAAAACTGTTTTTT

v_gene: TRBV19
abundance: -
d_gene: -
j_gene: TRBJ1-5
CDR3aa: CASSNVAGQIAQHF
CDR3nt: TGTGCCAGTAGTAATGTGGCAGGGCAAATAGCCCAGCATTTT

v_gene: TRBV12-3/TRBV12-4
abundance: many
d_gene: -
j_gene: TRBJ2-7
CDR3aa: CASSPGYEQYF
CDR3nt: TGTGCCAGCAGCCCCGGTTACGAGCAGTACTTC

v_gene: TRBV20-1
abundance: -
d_gene: -
j_gene: TRBJ1-4
CDR3aa: CSAGTAATNEKLFF
CDR3nt: TGCAGTGCTGGTACAGCCGCAACTAATGAAAAACTGTTTTTT

v_gene: TRBV29-1
abundance: -
d_gene: -
j_gene: TRBJ2-7
CDR3aa: CSVAADSSYEQYF
CDR3nt: TGCAGCGTTGCGGCGGATAGCTCCTACGAGCAGTACTTC

v_gene: TRBV5-1
abundance: many
d_gene: TRBD2
j_gene: TRBJ2-3
CDR3aa: CASSSGLAGATSTDTQYF
CDR3nt: TGCGCCAGCAGTTCGGGACTAGCGGGGGCGACTAGCACAGATACGCAGTATTTT

v_gene: TRBV25-1
abundance: -
d_gene: TRBD2
j_gene: TRBJ2-7
CDR3aa: CASSDPTSGTYEQYF
CDR3nt: TGTGCCAGCAGTGATCCGACTAGCGGGACCTACGAGCAGTACTTC

v_gene: TRBV19
abundance: many
d_gene: -
j_gene: TRBJ2-2
CDR3aa: CATPDGAGELFF
CDR3nt: TGTGCCACCCCCGATGGTGCCGGGGAGCTGTTTTTT